This TCR beta chain was identified in a study of CD8 T cells in ankylosing spondylitis. The CDR3 totals 15 residues. Germline values: CDR1 LNHDA, CDR2 SQIVND (reference sequence). Trimming took 4 bases from V and 0 from J, leaving 12 bases between them. Study-wide results and limits: What seemed typical of ankylosing spondylitis blood was a TCR beta motif built from roughly 8 highly homologous variants.

With regard to this clonotype: Its antigen is currently unknown.

Quantitative 5'-RACE with molecular barcodes produced the TCR beta libraries. TCRdb reprocessed the 5' RACE reads with MiXCR, giving one entry per CDR3 protein. The sample has 150,000 to 200,000 distinct CDR3 sequences, about 32% seen once. The sequenced sample was synovial fluid, either unsorted or a sorted T cell fraction (not recorded which). The origin of this receptor is a male donor with ankylosing spondylitis. The V call is TRBV19, the J call TRBJ1-1, with unresolved D. The CDR3 bases are TGTGCCAGTAGTAGAGGGCACAGCCTGAACACTGAAGCTTTCTTT. Its translation: CASSRGHSLNTEAFF.